A selection of T cell receptor beta chains follows, all from one sample in a study of blood T cell repertoires in COVID-19. TCRdb's table, derived via immunoSEQ multiplex PCR, lists solely in-frame clones and lacks some. The sample yields some 60,000 clones, around 86% seen once. The sample was peripheral blood. Every receptor here comes from a human donor in a cohort sampled during active COVID-19. Each CDR3 is given with its conserved first and last residue. For some rows the clone size is stated as once, few or many, or as a class when expanded; others skip it.

clone_size j_call v_call cdr3_aa
once TRBJ1-2 TRBV25-1 CASSEWTKGLYGYTF
. TRBJ1-2 TRBV19 CASNHRNLLYGYTF
. TRBJ2-3 TRBV2 CASSEDVQVGNTQYF
. TRBJ1-2 TRBV3-1/TRBV3-2 CASSPGVGFVYTF
. TRBJ1-4 TRBV2 CANGDGEKLFF
few TRBJ2-1 TRBV2 CASCGLANNEQFF
. TRBJ1-6 TRBV6-4 CASSGGQGDSPLHF
once TRBJ2-7 TRBV7-6 CASSRTGQDNYEQYF
. TRBJ2-5 TRBV3-1/TRBV3-2 CASSQFGQGVRETQYF
. TRBJ1-1 TRBV3-1/TRBV3-2 CASSPRTGTLAEAFF
. TRBJ2-2 TRBV11-2 CASSSRDRGYTGELFF
. TRBJ1-2 TRBV28 CASSFWGDYGYTF
once TRBJ1-4 TRBV6-1 CASSERGQGTANEKLFF
. TRBJ2-3 TRBV24-1 CATSFDWRTDTQYF
. TRBJ2-3 TRBV27 CASSPGQGIATDTQYF
. TRBJ2-3 TRBV3-1/TRBV3-2 CASSQATPAGLAGGRPSTDTQYF
. TRBJ1-2 TRBV6-5 CASRRGQIPGYTF
. TRBJ2-1 TRBV27 CASRETETYNEQFF
. TRBJ2-5 TRBV6-5 CASRRRRDRQETQYF
. TRBJ2-1 TRBV29-1 CSVEGQGVYNEQFF
. TRBJ2-1 TRBV5-1 CASRPTLLGENNEQFF
. TRBJ2-5 TRBV6-2/TRBV6-3 CASSYEASGGTRETQYF
once TRBJ1-3 TRBV11-2 CASSLVGTGNTIYF
. TRBJ2-5 TRBV11-2 CASSYSGASGGGETQYF
. TRBJ2-6 TRBV28 CASSFFGANVLTF
. TRBJ2-3 TRBV9 CASSVDWGLAGGPRTDTQYF
. TRBJ1-4 TRBV27 CASSPRGRQRNEKLFF
. TRBJ2-3 TRBV6-2/TRBV6-3 CASSYGPTDTQYF
. TRBJ2-7 TRBV9 CASSARLPETEQYF
. TRBJ2-3 TRBV6-6 CASSYSNPGSTDTQYF
. TRBJ2-6 TRBV7-8 CASSGRQLYYSGANVLTF
. TRBJ1-2 TRBV2 CASSETGDSGYGYTF
. TRBJ1-4 TRBV7-8 CASSLYTREKLFF
. TRBJ1-4 TRBV6-1 CASSEEVGSGLLF
. TRBJ2-6 TRBV18 CASSPKGLAGPTGANVLTF